The 17 T cell receptor beta chains given below trace back to one sample, sequenced in a study of blood T cell repertoires in COVID-19. Profiled with immunoSEQ multiplex PCR; TCRdb holds only in-frame clones, not every one. Counted here are 250,000 to 350,000 clones, around 82% occurring once; the ten biggest clones make up roughly 1.1%. Material: peripheral blood. Receptor source: a woman between 45 and 65 years old with acute or convalescent COVID-19.

The V gene is TRBV4-1, the J gene TRBJ1-1, with D maybe TRBD1 (6 bases). Germline V CDR1 and CDR2: MGHRA, YSYEKL. Trimming removed 4 bases from V and 8 bases from J, with 14 bases in between. The CDR3 is made up of 13 amino acids. CDR3 protein: CASSLGGAREAFF. CDR3 bases: TGCGCCAGCAGCCTGGGGGGGGCTCGGGAAGCTTTCTTT.

The rearrangement links TRBV12-5 to TRBJ1-1, with D perhaps TRBD1 (6 bases). The germline V gene has CDR1 LGHNT and CDR2 FRNRAP. The CDR3 loop spans 12 amino acids. V was pared by 5 bases and J by 4 bases, with 8 bases between. The CDR3 spells CASGGTITEAFF. CDR3 sequence (DNA): TGTGCTAGTGGTGGGACAATCACTGAAGCTTTCTTT.

In its sample, this clone was seen once. CDR3 protein: CASSSRTGGRADTQYF. Written as DNA, the CDR3 is TGTGCCAGCAGCTCCCGGACAGGGGGCAGGGCAGATACGCAGTATTTT. The chain couples TRBV3-1 (or the pseudogene TRBV3-2) to TRBJ2-3, with TRBD1 identical over 11 bases. Germline lookup yields CDR1 LGHDT and CDR2 YNNKEL (reference sequence). J gave up 4 bases and V 5 bases, and 8 bases lay outside the gene matches. The CDR3 spans 16 residues.

The chain is built from TRBV5-6 and TRBJ2-7; possibly TRBD1 for D (5 bases). V lost 0 bases and J 6 bases, leaving 10 bases between the germline ends. CDR1 SGHDT and CDR2 YYEEEE come from the germline V gene. This CDR3 region has 13 residues. DNA of the CDR3: TGTGCCAGCAGCTTGGCCAGGGTACCCGAGCAGTACGTC. It specifies CASSLARVPEQYV.

The chain joins TRBV5-4 to TRBJ1-5, with 7 positions matching TRBD1. CDR1 and CDR2 (germline): SGHNT, YYREEE (reference sequence). V dropped 4 bases and J dropped 3; count of bases not matched to a gene: 4. There are 14 residues in the CDR3. The CDR3 loop reads CASSRQGPNQPQHF. The CDR3 nucleotides are TGTGCCAGCAGCAGACAGGGTCCCAATCAGCCCCAGCATTTT.

The chain uses TRBV6-6 and TRBJ2-7, with TRBD2 matching 8 bases. CDR1 and CDR2 (germline): MNHNY, SVGAGI (reference sequence). The V gene end was trimmed by 7 bases and the J gene end by 5 bases; junction bases not matched to a gene: 7. The CDR3 has 13 residues. CDR3 residues: CASIKSGSNEQYF. The CDR3 bases are TGTGCCAGCATCAAAAGCGGGAGCAACGAGCAGTACTTC.

The V gene is TRBV5-1, the J gene TRBJ2-5; 14 nucleotides align to TRBD2. The germline V gene encodes CDR1 SGHRS and CDR2 YFSETQ. This CDR3 region has 17 residues. V gave up 3 bases and J gave up 2 bases; unmatched junction bases: 6. CDR3 region: CASSSGLAGGLQETQYF. In nucleotides, the CDR3 is TGCGCCAGCAGCTCAGGACTAGCGGGGGGACTTCAAGAGACCCAGTACTTC.

This clone came up once. J is TRBJ2-5 and V is TRBV27; D not certain. V lost 5 bases and J 5 bases, leaving 9 bases between the germline ends. The CDR3 has 12 residues. Per germline, CDR1 MNHEY and CDR2 SMNVEV (reference sequence). The CDR3 DNA reads as TGTGCCAGCAGTCGACCCGGGGAGACCCAGTACTTC. The encoded protein is CASSRPGETQYF.

The rearrangement links TRBV9 to TRBJ2-6; no clear D. The CDR3 sequence is 15 residues long. From germline, CDR1 is SGDLS and CDR2 YYNGEE. V lost 4 bases, J lost 0 bases, and 8 bases lay in between. Here the CDR3 reads CASSIRSSGANVLTF. DNA for the CDR3: TGTGCCAGCAGCATTCGCAGCTCTGGGGCCAACGTCCTGACTTTC.

The gene calls are TRBV7-2 and TRBJ1-5; the D gene is possibly TRBD1 (5 bases). The CDR3 has 13 amino acids. The ends were cut back, 5 bases at V and 4 bases at J, with 9 bases in the middle. CDR1 is SGHTA and CDR2 is FQGNSA in the germline V gene. CDR3 nucleotide sequence: TGTGCCAGCAGCACCCGACAGAATCAGCCCCAGCATTTT. It translates to CASSTRQNQPQHF.

The table lists this clone with a count of one. The V call is TRBV14, the J call TRBJ2-2; TRBD1 is a possible D gene (6 bases). The CDR3 has 13 amino acids. Trimming removed 1 base at V and 7 bases at J, with 7 bases between. The germline V gene has CDR1 SGHDN and CDR2 FVKESK. The CDR3 DNA reads TGTGCCAGCAGCCAAGGGGGGCGCGGGGAGCTGTTTTTT. This sequence encodes CASSQGGRGELFF. The full variable domain, completed using reference TRBV14 and TRBJ2-2, is EAGVTQFPSHSVIEKGQTVTLRCDPISGHDNLYWYRRVMGKEIKFLLHFVKESKQDESGMPNNRFLAERTGGTYSTLKVQPAELEDSGVYFCASSQGGRGELFFGEGSRLTVL.

The CDR3 DNA reads as TGCAGCGTTGAACAGGACCATACAGGGGAGACTGGAAACACCATATATTTT. Protein sequence: CSVEQDHTGETGNTIYF. The chain couples TRBV29-1 to TRBJ1-3, with TRBD1 matching 7 bases. The V gene end was trimmed by 2 bases and the J gene end by 2 bases; junction bases not matched to a gene: 12. Germline V gene lookup returns CDR1 SQVTM and CDR2 ANQGSEA. The length of the CDR3 is 17 residues.

This clone was seen a single time. The V call is TRBV6-5, the J call TRBJ1-3; 10 bases align to TRBD1. CDR1 and CDR2 (germline): MNHEY, SVGAGI. The CDR3 covers 15 residues. With 5 bases clipped from V and 3 bases from J, the junction kept 4 bases outside the gene matches. CDR3 in amino acids: CASSRQGAGGNTIYF. The CDR3 coding sequence is TGTGCCAGCAGTCGACAGGGGGCAGGTGGAAACACCATATATTTT.

The chain joins TRBV5-1 to TRBJ2-3, with 12 bases lining up with TRBD2. The CDR3 runs 14 residues. The V and J ends lost 4 bases and 9 bases, in that order; junction bases with no gene match: 6. CDR1 SGHRS and CDR2 YFSETQ come from the germline V gene. The CDR3 loop is CASSLAGGPVTQYF. The CDR3 DNA is TGCGCCAGCAGCCTAGCGGGAGGGCCGGTCACGCAGTATTTT.

This sequence joins TRBV30 and TRBJ2-5, with 7 bases matching TRBD1. The CDR3 runs 16 residues. The germline V gene has CDR1 GTSNPN and CDR2 SVGIG (reference sequence). J gave up 5 bases and V 4 bases, and 16 bases lay outside the gene matches. CDR3 loop: CAWTKGMTGSRETQYF. CDR3 sequence (DNA): TGTGCCTGGACCAAGGGGATGACAGGGTCTCGGGAGACCCAGTACTTC.

This clone occurred many times. The chain has TRBV6-5 and TRBJ1-2; 7 bases line up with TRBD1. Per the germline V gene, CDR1 is MNHEY and CDR2 is SVGAGI. The CDR3 is 14 residues long. V trimming: 5 bases; J trimming: 4 bases; junction bases outside the gene matches: 7. This chain's CDR3 is CASSRSTGTYGYTF. For the CDR3, the DNA is TGTGCCAGCAGTCGCTCGACAGGGACCTATGGCTACACCTTC.

The genes are TRBV10-3 and TRBJ1-6, with TRBD1 matching 10 bases. This CDR3 has 17 amino acids. Germline V CDR1 and CDR2: ENHRY, SYGVKD. V was pared by 11 bases and J by 0 bases, with 10 bases of the junction left unmatched. Written as DNA, the CDR3 is TGTGCCCCCGAGACAGGGGGCGTTAGCTCCTATAATTCACCCCTCCACTTT. Translated: CAPETGGVSSYNSPLHF.